These 6 T cell receptor beta chains originate from one sample sequenced in a study of somatic mutations in cytotoxic T cells in rheumatoid arthritis. The table came from immunoSEQ multiplex PCR; TCRdb's copy has only in-frame clones and leaves some out. This repertoire shows 10,000 or so clones, about 88% found once; its top ten account for around 0.99%. The specimen sequenced was CD4+ T cells sorted from blood. These receptors came from a woman aged 18 to 35 with rheumatoid arthritis.

The chain employs TRBV10-2 and TRBJ2-7; TRBD1 aligns across 10 bases. V lost 10 bases to trimming and J lost 1 base; unmatched junction nucleotides: 7. Germline CDR1 WSHSY, CDR2 SAAADI. CDR3 length: 14 amino acids. The CDR3, as DNA: TGCGCCACCACGGCGGGACAGGGGTCCTACGAGCAGTACTTC. Translating gives CATTAGQGSYEQYF.

V gene TRBV28 combines with J gene TRBJ1-4, with a weak D call TRBD1 (5 bases). This CDR3 spans 17 amino acids. Germline V gene sequence: CDR1 MDHEN, CDR2 SYDVKM. V lost 6 bases and J 4 bases, leaving 21 bases between the germline ends. In nucleotides, the CDR3 is TGTGCCAGCAGAGGATACTTTAGGGGTATTCTTAATGAAAAACTGTTTTTT. It translates to CASRGYFRGILNEKLFF.

The V call is TRBV7-2, the J call TRBJ2-2; perhaps TRBD1 as D (5 bases). This CDR3 region has 17 residues. CDR1 is SGHTA, CDR2 FQGNSA, per germline. Between the trimmed V and J ends, which lost 5 bases and 0 bases, there was a span of 16 bases. The DNA of the CDR3 is TGTGCCAGCAGCCTACTCGGGCAGGGCGCGAACACCGGGGAGCTGTTTTTT. Amino acid sequence: CASSLLGQGANTGELFF. The complete variable domain, with remaining parts taken from reference TRBV7-2 and TRBJ2-2, reads GAGVSQSPSNKVTEKGKDVELRCDPISGHTALYWYRQSLGQGLEFLIYFQGNSAPDKSGLPSDRFSAERTGGSVSTLTIQRTQQEDSAVYLCASSLLGQGANTGELFFGEGSRLTVL.

This clone was counted a single time. The rearrangement links TRBV28 to TRBJ2-2, with D hard to call. Trimming left V 7 bases short and J 4 bases short, with 10 bases between. The germline V gene has CDR1 MDHEN and CDR2 SYDVKM. There are 13 residues in the CDR3. This chain's CDR3 is CASTLPFTGELFF. Written as DNA, the CDR3 is TGTGCCAGCACTCTACCCTTCACCGGGGAGCTGTTTTTT.

The J gene is TRBJ2-7, the V gene TRBV14; D gene ambiguous. Germline lookup yields CDR1 SGHDN and CDR2 FVKESK. The CDR3 contains 17 residues. Trimming removed 1 base from V and 4 bases from J, with 20 bases in between. The CDR3 DNA is TGTGCCAGCAGCCAAGTGACTGGTGGTTATCCTTTATACGAGCAGTACTTC. Protein sequence: CASSQVTGGYPLYEQYF. The full variable domain, rest sourced from reference TRBV14 and TRBJ2-7, is EAGVTQFPSHSVIEKGQTVTLRCDPISGHDNLYWYRRVMGKEIKFLLHFVKESKQDESGMPNNRFLAERTGGTYSTLKVQPAELEDSGVYFCASSQVTGGYPLYEQYFGPGTRLTVT.

The chain is built from TRBV4-3 and TRBJ2-7, with 8 positions matching TRBD2. Germline V gene data show CDR1 as LGHNA and CDR2 as YSLEER. This CDR3 has 16 amino acids. V shed 4 bases and J 3 bases; nucleotides not matched to a gene: 11. The CDR3 DNA is TGCGCCAGCAGCCTAACAAAAACTAGCGGAGGCTACGAGCAGTACTTC. Translated: CASSLTKTSGGYEQYF.